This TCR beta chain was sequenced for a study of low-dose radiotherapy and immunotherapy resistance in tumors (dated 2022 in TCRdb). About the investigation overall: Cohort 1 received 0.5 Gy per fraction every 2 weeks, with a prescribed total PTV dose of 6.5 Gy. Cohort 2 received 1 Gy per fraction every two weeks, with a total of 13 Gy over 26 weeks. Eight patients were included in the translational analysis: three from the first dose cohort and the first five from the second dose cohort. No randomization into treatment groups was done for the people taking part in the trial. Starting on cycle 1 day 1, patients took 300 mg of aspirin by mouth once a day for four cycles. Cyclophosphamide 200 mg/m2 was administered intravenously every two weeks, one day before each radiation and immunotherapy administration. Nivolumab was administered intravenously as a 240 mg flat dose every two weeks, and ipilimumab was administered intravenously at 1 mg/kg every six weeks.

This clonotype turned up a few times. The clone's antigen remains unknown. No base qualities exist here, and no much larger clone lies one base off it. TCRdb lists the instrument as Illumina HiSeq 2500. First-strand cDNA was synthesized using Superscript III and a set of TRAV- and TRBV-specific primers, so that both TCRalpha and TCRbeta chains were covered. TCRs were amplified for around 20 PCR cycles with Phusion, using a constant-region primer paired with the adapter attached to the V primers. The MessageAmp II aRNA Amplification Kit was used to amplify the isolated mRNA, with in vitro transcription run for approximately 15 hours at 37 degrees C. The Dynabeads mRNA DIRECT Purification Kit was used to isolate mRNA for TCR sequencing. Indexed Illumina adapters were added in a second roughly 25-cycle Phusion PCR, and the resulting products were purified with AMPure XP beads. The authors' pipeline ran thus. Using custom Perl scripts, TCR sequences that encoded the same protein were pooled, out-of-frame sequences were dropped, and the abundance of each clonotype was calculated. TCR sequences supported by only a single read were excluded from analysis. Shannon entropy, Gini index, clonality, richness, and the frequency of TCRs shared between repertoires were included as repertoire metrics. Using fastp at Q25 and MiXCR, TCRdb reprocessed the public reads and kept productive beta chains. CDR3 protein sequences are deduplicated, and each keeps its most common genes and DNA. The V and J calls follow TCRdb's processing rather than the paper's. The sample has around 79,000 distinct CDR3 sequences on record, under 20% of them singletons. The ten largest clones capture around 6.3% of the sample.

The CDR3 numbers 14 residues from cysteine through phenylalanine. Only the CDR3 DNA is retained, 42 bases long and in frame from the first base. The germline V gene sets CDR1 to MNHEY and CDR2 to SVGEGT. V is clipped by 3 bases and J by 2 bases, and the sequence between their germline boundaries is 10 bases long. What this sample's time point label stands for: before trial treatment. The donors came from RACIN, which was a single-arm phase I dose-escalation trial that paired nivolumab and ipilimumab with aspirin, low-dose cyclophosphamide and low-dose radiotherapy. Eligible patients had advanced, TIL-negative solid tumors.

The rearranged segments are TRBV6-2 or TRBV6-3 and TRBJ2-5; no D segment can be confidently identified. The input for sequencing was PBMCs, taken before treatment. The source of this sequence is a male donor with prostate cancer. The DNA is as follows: TGTGCCAGCAGTTATCAGGCTCAGCAAGAGACCCAGTACTTC. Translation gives CASSYQAQQETQYF.